Listed here are 9 T cell receptor beta chains from one sample, sequenced in a study of blood T cell repertoires in COVID-19. Sequencing was performed with immunoSEQ multiplex PCR; in TCRdb, only in-frame clones are kept and a portion is missing. The sample has approximately 90,000 clones; about 80% are singletons. Material for sequencing was peripheral blood. These receptors originate from a woman older than 75 with acute or convalescent COVID-19.

This chain joins TRBV5-1 and TRBJ2-3, with unresolved D. Deletions cut 6 bases from V and 0 bases from J, with 11 bases between. This CDR3 spans 14 amino acids. CDR1 SGHRS and CDR2 YFSETQ come from the germline V gene. CDR3 in amino acids: CASKRGSSTDTQYF. The CDR3 DNA reads as TGCGCCAGCAAACGCGGCTCTAGCACAGATACGCAGTATTTT.

The J gene is TRBJ1-1, the V gene TRBV19, with D perhaps matching TRBD1 (5 bases). V was pared by 10 bases and J by 2 bases, with 14 bases between. The CDR3 totals 13 residues. Germline CDR1 reads LNHDA; CDR2 reads SQIVND (reference sequence). CDR3 loop: CATSRQTNTEAFF. CDR3 nucleotide sequence: TGTGCCACCTCCCGACAGACCAACACTGAAGCTTTCTTT. Full variable domain (remainder filled in from reference TRBV19 and TRBJ1-1): DGGITQSPKYLFRKEGQNVTLSCEQNLNHDAMYWYRQDPGQGLRLIYYSQIVNDFQKGDIAEGYSVSREKKESFPLTVTSAQKNPTAFYLCATSRQTNTEAFFGQGTRLTVV.

V is TRBV29-1 and J is TRBJ2-3; TRBD2 aligns across 9 bases. CDR3 size: 14 residues. V shed 6 bases, J shed 0 bases, and the junction held 4 bases outside the gene matches. The germline CDR1 and CDR2 sequences are SQVTM and ANQGSEA. The CDR3 region is CSVATSGSTDTQYF. The CDR3 DNA follows: TGCAGCGTCGCTACTAGCGGGAGCACAGATACGCAGTATTTT.

This clone was recorded once. The chain combines TRBV6-5 with TRBJ1-2; D not certain. The ends were cut back, 6 bases at V and 0 bases at J, with 8 bases in the middle. The CDR3 is made up of 13 amino acids. Germline V gene data show CDR1 as MNHEY and CDR2 as SVGAGI. The CDR3, as DNA: TGTGCCAGCAGAGGGAGTTCTAACTATGGCTACACCTTC. Encoded protein: CASRGSSNYGYTF.

The table lists this clone with many counts. The V call is TRBV30, the J call TRBJ1-1; TRBD1 matches 7 bases. This CDR3 contains 13 residues. Trimming cost V 4 bases and J 4 bases; bases outside gene matches: 6. Looked up from germline, CDR1 is GTSNPN and CDR2 is SVGIG (reference sequence). In nucleotides, the CDR3 is TGTGCCTGGACACAGGGGCTATCCACTGAAGCTTTCTTT. Its protein product is CAWTQGLSTEAFF.

V and J are TRBV5-4 and TRBJ2-7; 10 bases are a match to TRBD2. V shed 3 bases, J shed 0 bases, and the junction held 3 bases outside the gene matches. From germline, CDR1 is SGHNT and CDR2 YYREEE (reference sequence). This CDR3 region has 15 residues. The DNA for the CDR3 is TGTGCCAGCAGCTCGACTAGCGGGTCCTCCTACGAGCAGTACTTC. This gives the protein CASSSTSGSSYEQYF.

This clone appeared once. V gene TRBV20-1 combines with J gene TRBJ1-5; 8 bases line up with TRBD1. The CDR3 contains 14 residues. Germline V gene sequence: CDR1 DFQATT, CDR2 SNEGSKA (reference sequence). J was trimmed by 1 base and V by 3 bases; bases with no gene match: 2. The CDR3 reads CSASRTGSNQPQHF. Written as DNA, the CDR3 is TGCAGTGCTAGTCGGACAGGGAGCAATCAGCCCCAGCATTTT.

The chain has TRBV9 and TRBJ2-1; the D gene is possibly TRBD1 (5 bases). Trimming removed 4 bases from V and 0 bases from J, with 17 bases in between. Germline lookup yields CDR1 SGDLS and CDR2 YYNGEE. CDR3 length: 17 residues. The CDR3 loop is CASSPSQGASSYNEQFF. In DNA, the CDR3 is TGTGCCAGCAGCCCATCTCAAGGGGCCAGCTCCTACAATGAGCAGTTCTTC.

The V call is TRBV18, the J call TRBJ2-1, with TRBD1 identical over 10 bases. The CDR3 runs to 16 residues. V lost 3 bases, J lost 7 bases, and 9 bases stayed unmatched. Germline loops: CDR1 KGHSH, CDR2 LQKENI. Here the CDR3 DNA reads TGTGCCAGCTCACCGAACCTCGGGACAGGGGAGAATGAGCAGTTCTTC. The encoded protein is CASSPNLGTGENEQFF.